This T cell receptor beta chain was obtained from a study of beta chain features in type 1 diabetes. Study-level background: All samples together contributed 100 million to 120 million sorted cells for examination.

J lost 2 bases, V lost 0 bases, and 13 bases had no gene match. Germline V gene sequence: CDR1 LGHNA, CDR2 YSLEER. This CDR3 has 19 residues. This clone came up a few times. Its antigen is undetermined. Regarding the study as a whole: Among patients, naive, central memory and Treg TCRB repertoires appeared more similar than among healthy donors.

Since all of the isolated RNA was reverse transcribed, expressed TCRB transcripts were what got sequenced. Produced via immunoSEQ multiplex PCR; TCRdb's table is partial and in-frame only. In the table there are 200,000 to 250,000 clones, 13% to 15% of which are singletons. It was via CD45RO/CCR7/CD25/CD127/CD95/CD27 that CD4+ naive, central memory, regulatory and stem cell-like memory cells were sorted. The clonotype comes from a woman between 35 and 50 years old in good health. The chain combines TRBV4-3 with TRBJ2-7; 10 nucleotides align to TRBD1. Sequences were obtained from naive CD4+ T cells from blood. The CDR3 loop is CASSQEGGWGQGSAYEQYF. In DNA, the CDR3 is TGCGCCAGCAGCCAAGAAGGAGGGTGGGGACAGGGGTCGGCCTACGAGCAGTACTTC.